The 2 T cell receptor beta chains below all came from one sample that was sequenced in a study of T cells in Graves' hyperthyroidism and ophthalmopathy. The TCR beta CDR3 regions underwent amplification using RNA transcripts as the source. A first-round RT-PCR of the TCR CDR3 used the HTBI primer set. A single record per CDR3 protein comes from TCRdb applying MiXCR to the multiplex PCR reads. The sample holds around 450,000 distinct CDR3 sequences; roughly 13% are singletons and the top ten take 4% to 6.5%. Sequenced material: blood. The origin of the receptors is a woman younger than 35 with Graves' hyperthyroidism.

J is TRBJ2-1 and V is TRBV24-1; 7 nucleotides align to TRBD2. After removal of 5 bases from V and 0 bases from J, the junction contained 15 bases not matched to a gene. CDR1 KGHDR and CDR2 SFDVKD come from the germline V gene. The CDR3 runs 19 residues. The CDR3 nucleotides are TGTGCCACCAGTGCCTCGGGGGGAGGAGGGGCCATCTCCTACAATGAGCAGTTCTTC. This sequence encodes CATSASGGGGAISYNEQFF.

Many counts were recorded for this clonotype. The chain combines TRBV5-1 with TRBJ2-3; possibly TRBD2 for D (6 bases). CDR1 is SGHRS and CDR2 is YFSETQ in the germline V gene. The CDR3 runs to 15 residues. The V end was cut by 2 bases, the J end by 0 bases, with 10 bases between. The CDR3 region is CASSFPSGSTDTQYF. In DNA, the CDR3 is TGCGCCAGCAGCTTCCCCAGCGGGAGCACAGATACGCAGTATTTT.